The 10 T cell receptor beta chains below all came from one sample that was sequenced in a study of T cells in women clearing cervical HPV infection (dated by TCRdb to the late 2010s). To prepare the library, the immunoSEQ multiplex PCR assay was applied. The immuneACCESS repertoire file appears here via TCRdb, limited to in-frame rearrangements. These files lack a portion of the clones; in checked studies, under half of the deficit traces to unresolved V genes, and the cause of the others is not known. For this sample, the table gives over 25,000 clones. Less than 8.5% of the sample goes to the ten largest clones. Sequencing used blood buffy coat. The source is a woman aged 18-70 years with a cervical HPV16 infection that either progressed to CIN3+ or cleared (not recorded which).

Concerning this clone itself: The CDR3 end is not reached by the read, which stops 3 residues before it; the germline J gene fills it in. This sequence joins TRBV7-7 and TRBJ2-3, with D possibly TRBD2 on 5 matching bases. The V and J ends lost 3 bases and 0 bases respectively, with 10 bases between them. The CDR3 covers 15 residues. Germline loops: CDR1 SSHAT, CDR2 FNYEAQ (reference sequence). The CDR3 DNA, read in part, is TGTGCCAGCAGCTTCCGCGGAGGTAGCACAGATACG. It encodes CASSFRGGSTDT. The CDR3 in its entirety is CASSFRGGSTDTQYF.

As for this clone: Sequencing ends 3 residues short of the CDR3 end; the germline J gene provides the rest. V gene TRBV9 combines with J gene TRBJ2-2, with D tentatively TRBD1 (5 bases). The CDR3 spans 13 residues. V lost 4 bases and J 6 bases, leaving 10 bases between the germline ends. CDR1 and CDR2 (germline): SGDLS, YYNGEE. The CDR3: CASSLPGSGELFF. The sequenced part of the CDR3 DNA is TGTGCCAGCAGCTTACCAGGGTCCGGGGAG.

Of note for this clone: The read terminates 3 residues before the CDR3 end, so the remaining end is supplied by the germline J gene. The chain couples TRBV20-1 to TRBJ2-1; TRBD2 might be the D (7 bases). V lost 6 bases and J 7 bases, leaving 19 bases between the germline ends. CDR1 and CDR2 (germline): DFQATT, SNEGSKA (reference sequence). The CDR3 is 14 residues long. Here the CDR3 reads CSAPPGGGRNEQFF. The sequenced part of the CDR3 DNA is TGCAGTGCCCCCCCTGGGGGGGGGCGGAATGAG.

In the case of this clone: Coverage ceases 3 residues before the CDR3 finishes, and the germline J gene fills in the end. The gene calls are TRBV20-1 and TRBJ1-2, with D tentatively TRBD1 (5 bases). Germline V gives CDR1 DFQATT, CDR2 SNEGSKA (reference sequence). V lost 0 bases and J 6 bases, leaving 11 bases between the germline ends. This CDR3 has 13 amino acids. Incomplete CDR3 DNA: TGCAGTGCTAGAGATTCCAGAGGGGATGGC. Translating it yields CSARDSRGDG. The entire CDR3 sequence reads CSARDSRGDGYTF.

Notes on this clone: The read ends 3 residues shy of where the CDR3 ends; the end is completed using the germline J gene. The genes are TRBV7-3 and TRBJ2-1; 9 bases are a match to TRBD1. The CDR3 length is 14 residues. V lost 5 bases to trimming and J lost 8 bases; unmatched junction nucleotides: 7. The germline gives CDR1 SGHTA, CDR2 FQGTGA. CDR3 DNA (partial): TGTGCCAGCAGCCGAGACAGGGGGGGGGATGAG. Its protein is CASSRDRGGDE. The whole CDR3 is CASSRDRGGDEQFF.

CDR3 DNA (partial): TGTGCCAGCAGTTTAGGGGGGAGCACAGATACG. Its protein is CASSLGGSTDT. The complete CDR3 sequence is CASSLGGSTDTQYF. The chain combines TRBV28 with TRBJ2-3, with TRBD2 as a possible D gene (6 bases). The CDR3 end falls 3 residues outside the read, so it is completed with the germline J gene. The CDR3 length is 14 residues. With 2 bases removed from V and 0 bases from J, the gap between germline ends came to 6 bases. Germline CDR1 is MDHEN and CDR2 is SYDVKM.

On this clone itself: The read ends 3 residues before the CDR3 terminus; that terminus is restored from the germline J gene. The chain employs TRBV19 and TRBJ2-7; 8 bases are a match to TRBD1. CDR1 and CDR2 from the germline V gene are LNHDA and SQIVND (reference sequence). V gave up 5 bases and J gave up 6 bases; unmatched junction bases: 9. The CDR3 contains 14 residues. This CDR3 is CASSLGQDSSEQYF. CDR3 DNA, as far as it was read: TGTGCCAGTAGTCTGGGACAGGATTCGTCCGAG. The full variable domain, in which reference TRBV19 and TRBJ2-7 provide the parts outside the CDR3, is DGGITQSPKYLFRKEGQNVTLSCEQNLNHDAMYWYRQDPGQGLRLIYYSQIVNDFQKGDIAEGYSVSREKKESFPLTVTSAQKNPTAFYLCASSLGQDSSEQYFGPGTRLTVT.

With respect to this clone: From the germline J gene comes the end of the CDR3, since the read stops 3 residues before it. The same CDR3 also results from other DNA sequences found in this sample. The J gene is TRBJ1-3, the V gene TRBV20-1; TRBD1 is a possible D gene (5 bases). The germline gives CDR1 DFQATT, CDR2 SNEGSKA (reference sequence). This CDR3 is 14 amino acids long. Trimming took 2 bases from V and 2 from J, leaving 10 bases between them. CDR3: CSARKAGTGNTIYF. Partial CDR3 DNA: TGCAGTGCTAGAAAGGCAGGGACTGGAAACACC.

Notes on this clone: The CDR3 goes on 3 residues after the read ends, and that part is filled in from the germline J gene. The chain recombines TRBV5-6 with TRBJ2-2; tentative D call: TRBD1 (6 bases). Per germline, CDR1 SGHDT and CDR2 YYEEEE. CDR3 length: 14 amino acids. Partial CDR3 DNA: TGTGCCAGCAGCCACACAGGGTCAGGTGAAAAG. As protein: CASSHTGSGEK. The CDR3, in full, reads CASSHTGSGEKLFF.

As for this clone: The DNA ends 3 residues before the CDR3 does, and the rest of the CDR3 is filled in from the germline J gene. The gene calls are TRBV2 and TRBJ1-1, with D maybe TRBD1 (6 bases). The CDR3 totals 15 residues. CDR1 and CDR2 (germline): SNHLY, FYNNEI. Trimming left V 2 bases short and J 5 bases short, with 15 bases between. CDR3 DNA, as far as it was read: TGTGCCAGCAGTGAACAGGGGAGGCCCAGGACTGAA. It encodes CASSEQGRPRTE. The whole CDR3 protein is CASSEQGRPRTEAFF.